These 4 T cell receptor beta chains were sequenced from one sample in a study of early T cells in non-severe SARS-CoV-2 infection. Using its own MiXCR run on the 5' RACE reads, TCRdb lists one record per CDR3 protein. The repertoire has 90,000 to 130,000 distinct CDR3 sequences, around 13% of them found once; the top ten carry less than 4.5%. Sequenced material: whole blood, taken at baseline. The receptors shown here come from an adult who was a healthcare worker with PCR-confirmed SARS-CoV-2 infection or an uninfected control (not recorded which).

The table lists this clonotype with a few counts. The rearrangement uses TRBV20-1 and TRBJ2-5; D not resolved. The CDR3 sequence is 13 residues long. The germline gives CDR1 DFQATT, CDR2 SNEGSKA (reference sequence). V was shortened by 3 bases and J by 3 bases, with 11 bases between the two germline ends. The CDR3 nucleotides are TGCAGTGCTAGGGCGACTTCTAAAGAGACCCAGTACTTC. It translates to CSARATSKETQYF.

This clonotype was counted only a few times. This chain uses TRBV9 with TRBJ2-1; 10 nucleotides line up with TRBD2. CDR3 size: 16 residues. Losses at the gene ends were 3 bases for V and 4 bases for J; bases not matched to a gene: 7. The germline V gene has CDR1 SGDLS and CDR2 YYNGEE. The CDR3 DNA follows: TGTGCCAGCAGCGGGACTGGGACTAGCGTTTACAATGAGCAGTTCTTC. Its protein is CASSGTGTSVYNEQFF.

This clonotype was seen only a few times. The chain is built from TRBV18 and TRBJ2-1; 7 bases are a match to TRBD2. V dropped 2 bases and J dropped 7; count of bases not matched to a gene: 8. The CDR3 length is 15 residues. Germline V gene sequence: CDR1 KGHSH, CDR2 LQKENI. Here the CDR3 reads CASSPVAGVGNEQFF. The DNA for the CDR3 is TGTGCCAGCTCACCAGTCGCGGGAGTGGGAAATGAGCAGTTCTTC.

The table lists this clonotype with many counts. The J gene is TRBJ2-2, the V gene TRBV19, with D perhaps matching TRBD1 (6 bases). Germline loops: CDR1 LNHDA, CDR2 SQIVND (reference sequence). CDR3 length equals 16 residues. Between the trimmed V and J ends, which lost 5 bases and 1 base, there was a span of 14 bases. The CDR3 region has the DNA TGTGCCAGTAGTCCAGCCACGACAGGGAACACCGGGGAGCTGTTTTTT. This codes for CASSPATTGNTGELFF.